This T cell receptor (beta chain) derives from a study of blood T cell repertoires in COVID-19. The ends were cut back, 1 base at V and 3 bases at J, with 4 bases in the middle. Per the germline V gene, CDR1 is SGHAT and CDR2 is FQNNGV. The length of the CDR3 is 12 residues. Data came from immunoSEQ multiplex PCR; TCRdb stores just in-frame clones and leaves some out. The sample carries over 200,000 clones, 84% recorded once. Recruitment covered over 20 US areas and drew participants whose ages spanned roughly 18 to 100 years. V usage is TRBV11-2 and J usage is TRBJ2-7, with D unresolved. Sequenced input: PBMCs or T cells enriched from blood (not recorded which). This sequence was found in a man aged 55 to 70 who had recovered from COVID-19. The DNA of the CDR3 is TGTGCCAGCAGCTTAGGGAGCTACGAGCAGTACTTC. Its protein is CASSLGSYEQYF.